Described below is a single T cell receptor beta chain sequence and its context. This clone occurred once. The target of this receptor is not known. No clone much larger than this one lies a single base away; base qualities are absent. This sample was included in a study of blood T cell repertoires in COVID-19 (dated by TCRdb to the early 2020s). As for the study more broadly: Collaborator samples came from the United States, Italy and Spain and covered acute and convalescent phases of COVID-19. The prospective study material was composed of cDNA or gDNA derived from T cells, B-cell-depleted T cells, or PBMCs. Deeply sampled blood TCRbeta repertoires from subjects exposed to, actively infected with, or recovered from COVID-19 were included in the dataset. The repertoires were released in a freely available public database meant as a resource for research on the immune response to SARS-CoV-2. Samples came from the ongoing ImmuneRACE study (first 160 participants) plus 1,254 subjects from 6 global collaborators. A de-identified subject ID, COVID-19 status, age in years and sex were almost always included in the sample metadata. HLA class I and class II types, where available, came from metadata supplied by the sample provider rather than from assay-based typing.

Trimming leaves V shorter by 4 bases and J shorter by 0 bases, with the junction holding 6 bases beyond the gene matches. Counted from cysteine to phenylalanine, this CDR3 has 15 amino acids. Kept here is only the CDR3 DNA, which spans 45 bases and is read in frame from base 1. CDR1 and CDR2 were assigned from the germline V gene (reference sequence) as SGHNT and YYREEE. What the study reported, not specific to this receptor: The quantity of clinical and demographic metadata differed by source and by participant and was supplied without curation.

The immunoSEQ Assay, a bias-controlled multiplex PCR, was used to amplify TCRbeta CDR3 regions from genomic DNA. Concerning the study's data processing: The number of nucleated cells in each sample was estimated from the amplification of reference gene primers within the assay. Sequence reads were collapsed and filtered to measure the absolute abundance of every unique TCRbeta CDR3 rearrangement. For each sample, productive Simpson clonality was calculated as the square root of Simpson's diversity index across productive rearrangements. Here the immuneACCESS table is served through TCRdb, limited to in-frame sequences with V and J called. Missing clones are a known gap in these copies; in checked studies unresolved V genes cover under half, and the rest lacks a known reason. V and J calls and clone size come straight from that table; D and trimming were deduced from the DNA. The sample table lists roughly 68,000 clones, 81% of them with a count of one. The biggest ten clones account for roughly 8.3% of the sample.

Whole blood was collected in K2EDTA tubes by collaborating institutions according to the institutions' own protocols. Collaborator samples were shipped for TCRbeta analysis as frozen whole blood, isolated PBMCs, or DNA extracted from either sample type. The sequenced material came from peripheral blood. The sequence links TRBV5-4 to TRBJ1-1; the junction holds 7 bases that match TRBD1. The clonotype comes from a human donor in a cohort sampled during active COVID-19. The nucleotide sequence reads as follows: TGTGCCAGCAGCGCCCGACAGGGCATGAACACTGAAGCTTTCTTT. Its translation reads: CASSARQGMNTEAFF. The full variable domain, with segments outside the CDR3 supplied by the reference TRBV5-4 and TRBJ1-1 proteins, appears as ETGVTQSPTHLIKTRGQQVTLRCSSQSGHNTVSWYQQALGQGPQFIFQYYREEENGRGNFPPRFSGLQFPNYSSELNVNALELDDSALYLCASSARQGMNTEAFFGQGTRLTVV.